This T cell receptor beta chain was sequenced for a study of T cell responses to AZD1222 COVID-19 vaccine. Findings of the study overall: Spike was spanned by vaccine-associated CD4 TCRs, which were dominant at 160-218 and 743-854. Every sample of the repertoires postdated the peak T cell response.

Concerning this clone itself: The antigen remains undetermined.

Data came from immunoSEQ multiplex PCR; TCRdb stores just in-frame clones and leaves some out. This sample carries about 120,000 clones, over 75% of them seen once, and the ten largest clones take 0.95% to 1.5%. This clonotype was sampled from an adult in good health. The sequencing here drew on peripheral blood, taken on day 0 of AZD1222 vaccination.

The CDR3 protein is CASSPQLNTEAFF. The CDR3 DNA is TGTGCCAGCAGCCCCCAACTGAACACTGAAGCTTTCTTT. The chain employs TRBV7-7 and TRBJ1-1; D remains ambiguous. V was pared by 5 bases and J by 0 bases, with 7 bases between. Germline assignment: CDR1 SSHAT and CDR2 FNYEAQ (reference sequence). This CDR3 has 13 amino acids.